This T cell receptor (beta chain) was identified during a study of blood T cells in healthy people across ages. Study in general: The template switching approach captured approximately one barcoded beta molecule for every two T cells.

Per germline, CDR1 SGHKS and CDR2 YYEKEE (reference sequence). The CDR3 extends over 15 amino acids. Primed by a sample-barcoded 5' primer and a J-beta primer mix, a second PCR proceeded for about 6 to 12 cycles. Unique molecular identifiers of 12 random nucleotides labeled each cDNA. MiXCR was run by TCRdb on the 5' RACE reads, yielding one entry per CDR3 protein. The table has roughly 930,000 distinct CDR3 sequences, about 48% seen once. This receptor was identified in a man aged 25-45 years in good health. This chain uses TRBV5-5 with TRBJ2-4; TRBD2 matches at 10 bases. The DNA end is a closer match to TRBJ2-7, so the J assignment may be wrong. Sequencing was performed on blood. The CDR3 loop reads CASSLLAGEVYEQYF. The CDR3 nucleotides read TGTGCCAGCAGTCTCCTAGCGGGGGAGGTCTACGAGCAGTACTTC.